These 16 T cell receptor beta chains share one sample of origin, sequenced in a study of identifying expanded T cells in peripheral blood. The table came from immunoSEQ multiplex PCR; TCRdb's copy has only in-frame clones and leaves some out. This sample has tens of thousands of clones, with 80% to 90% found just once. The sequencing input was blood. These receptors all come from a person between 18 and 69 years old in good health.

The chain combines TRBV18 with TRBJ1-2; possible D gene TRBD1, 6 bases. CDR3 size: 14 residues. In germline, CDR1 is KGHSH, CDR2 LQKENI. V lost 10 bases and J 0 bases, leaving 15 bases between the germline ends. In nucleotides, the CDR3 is TGTGCCACTGCCGGGGGGGCGTCTAACTATGGCTACACCTTC. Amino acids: CATAGGASNYGYTF.

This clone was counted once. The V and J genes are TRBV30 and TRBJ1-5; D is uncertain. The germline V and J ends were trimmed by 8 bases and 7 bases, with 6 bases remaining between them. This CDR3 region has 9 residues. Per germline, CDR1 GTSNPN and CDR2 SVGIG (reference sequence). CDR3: CAHPQPQHF. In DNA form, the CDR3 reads TGTGCCCACCCCCAGCCCCAGCATTTT.

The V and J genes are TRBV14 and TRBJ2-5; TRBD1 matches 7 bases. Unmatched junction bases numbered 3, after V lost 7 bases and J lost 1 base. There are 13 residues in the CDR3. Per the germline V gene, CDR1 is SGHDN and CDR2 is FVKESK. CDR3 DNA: TGTGCCAGCACGAGACAGGGCCAAGAGACCCAGTACTTC. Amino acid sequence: CASTRQGQETQYF.

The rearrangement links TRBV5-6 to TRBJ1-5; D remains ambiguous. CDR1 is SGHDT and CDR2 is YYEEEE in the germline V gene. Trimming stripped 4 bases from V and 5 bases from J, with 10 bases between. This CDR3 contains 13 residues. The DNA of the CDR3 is TGTGCCAGCAGCCCTGGGGTGGATCAGCCCCAGCATTTT. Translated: CASSPGVDQPQHF.

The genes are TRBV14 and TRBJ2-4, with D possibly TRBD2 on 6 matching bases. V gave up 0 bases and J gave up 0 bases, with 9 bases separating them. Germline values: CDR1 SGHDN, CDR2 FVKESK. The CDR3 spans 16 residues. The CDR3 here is CASSQEVGGAKNIQYF. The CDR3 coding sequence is TGTGCCAGCAGCCAAGAAGTCGGGGGAGCCAAAAACATTCAGTACTTC.

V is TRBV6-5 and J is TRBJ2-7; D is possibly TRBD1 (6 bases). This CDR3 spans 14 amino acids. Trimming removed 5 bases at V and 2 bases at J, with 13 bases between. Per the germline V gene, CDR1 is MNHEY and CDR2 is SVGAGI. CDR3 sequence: CASSDPTGPYEQYF. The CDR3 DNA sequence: TGTGCCAGCAGTGACCCCACAGGGCCCTACGAGCAGTACTTC.

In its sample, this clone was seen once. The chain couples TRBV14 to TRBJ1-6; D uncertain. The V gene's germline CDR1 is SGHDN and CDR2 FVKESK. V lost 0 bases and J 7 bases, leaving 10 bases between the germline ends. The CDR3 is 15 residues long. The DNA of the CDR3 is TGTGCCAGCAGCCAAGAAAAGGGTTCCAATTCACCCCTCCACTTT. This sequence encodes CASSQEKGSNSPLHF.

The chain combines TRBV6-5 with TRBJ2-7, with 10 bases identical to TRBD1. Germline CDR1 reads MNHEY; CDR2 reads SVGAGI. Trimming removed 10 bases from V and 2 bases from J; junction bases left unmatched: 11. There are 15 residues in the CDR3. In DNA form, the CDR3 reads TGTGCCACCACACTGACGGGACAGGGGCCCTACGAGCAGTACTTC. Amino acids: CATTLTGQGPYEQYF.

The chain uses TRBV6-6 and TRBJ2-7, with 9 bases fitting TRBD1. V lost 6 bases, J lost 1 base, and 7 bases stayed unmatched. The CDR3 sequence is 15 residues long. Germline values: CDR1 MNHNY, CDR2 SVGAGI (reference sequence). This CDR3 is CASSRRGTGSYEQYF. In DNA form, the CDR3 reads TGTGCCAGCAGCCGAAGAGGGACAGGGTCCTACGAGCAGTACTTC.

The CDR3 DNA is TGTGCCAGCAGCTCGGGGGTTGATAATTCACCCCTCCACTTT. This encodes CASSSGVDNSPLHF. This chain joins TRBV7-9 and TRBJ1-6, with D perhaps TRBD1 (5 bases). The CDR3 sequence is 14 residues long. CDR1 and CDR2 (germline): SEHNR, FQNEAQ (reference sequence). V was trimmed by 4 bases and J by 5 bases, leaving 9 bases between them.

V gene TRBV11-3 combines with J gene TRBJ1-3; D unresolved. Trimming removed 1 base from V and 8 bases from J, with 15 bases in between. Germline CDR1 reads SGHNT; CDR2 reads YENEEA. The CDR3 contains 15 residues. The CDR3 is CASSLGIGLPDTIYF. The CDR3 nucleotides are TGTGCCAGCAGCTTAGGTATAGGACTCCCGGACACCATATATTTT.

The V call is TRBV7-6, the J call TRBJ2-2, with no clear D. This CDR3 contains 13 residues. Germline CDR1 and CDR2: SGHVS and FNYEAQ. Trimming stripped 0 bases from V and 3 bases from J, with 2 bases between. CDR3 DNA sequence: TGTGCCAGCAGCTTAGCGGACACCGGGGAGCTGTTTTTT. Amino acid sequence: CASSLADTGELFF. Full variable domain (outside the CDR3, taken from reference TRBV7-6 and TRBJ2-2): GAGVSQSPRYKVTKRGQDVALRCDPISGHVSLYWYRQALGQGPEFLTYFNYEAQQDKSGLPNDRFSAERPEGSISTLTIQRTEQRDSAMYRCASSLADTGELFFGEGSRLTVL.

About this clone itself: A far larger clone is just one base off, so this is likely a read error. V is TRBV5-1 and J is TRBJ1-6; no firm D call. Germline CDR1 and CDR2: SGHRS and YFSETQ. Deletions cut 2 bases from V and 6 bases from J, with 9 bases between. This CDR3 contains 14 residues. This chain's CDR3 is CASSLFDFNSPLHF. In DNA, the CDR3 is TGCGCCAGCAGCTTATTCGACTTTAATTCACCCCTCCACTTT.

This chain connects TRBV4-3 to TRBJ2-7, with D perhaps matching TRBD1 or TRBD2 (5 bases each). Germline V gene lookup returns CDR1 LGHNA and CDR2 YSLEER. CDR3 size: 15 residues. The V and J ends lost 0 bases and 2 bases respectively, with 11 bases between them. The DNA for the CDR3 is TGCGCCAGCAGCCAAGAGTTGGGGGTGGCCTACGAGCAGTACTTC. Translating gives CASSQELGVAYEQYF.

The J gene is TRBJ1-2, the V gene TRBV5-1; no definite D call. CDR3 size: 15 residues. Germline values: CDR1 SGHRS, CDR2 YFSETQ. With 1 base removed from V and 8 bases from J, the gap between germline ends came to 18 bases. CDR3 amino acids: CASSLNDLGAGGYTF. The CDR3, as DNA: TGCGCCAGCAGCTTGAATGATCTTGGAGCGGGGGGCTACACCTTC.

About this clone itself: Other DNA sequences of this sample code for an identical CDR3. In DNA form, the CDR3 reads TGTGCCAGCAGCGTAGCTGGAAACACCATATATTTT. It translates to CASSVAGNTIYF. V gene TRBV9 combines with J gene TRBJ1-3; no reliable D call. V was cut by 0 bases and J by 2 bases, with 0 bases left in between. Per the germline V gene, CDR1 is SGDLS and CDR2 is YYNGEE. This CDR3 is 12 amino acids long.